Sequencing of this TCR beta chain was carried out in a study of tissue T cells after allogeneic stem cell transplantation. Study-level findings and limits: Anatomically similar tissues had similar TCR repertoires within each patient.

The time point here: mouse harvest day 14 after allogeneic transplant. The graft held 10^6 splenic CD5+ T cells and 10^7 T-cell-depleted bone marrow cells. Clones were sequenced by immunoSEQ multiplex PCR, and TCRdb holds only the in-frame ones, with some missing. The table has about 3,500 clones, almost 50% seen once; the top ten hold 20% to 25%. To note about this clone: The antigen remains undetermined. Gene names and germline match the mouse.

The source of this sequence is a female BALB/c mouse given C57BL/6 T cells with graft-versus-host disease after an allogeneic hematopoietic cell transplant. The sequenced sample was gut tissue.

The CDR3 region is CASSLSGQGSYEQYF. The sequenced part of the CDR3 DNA is TGTGCCAGCAGTCTGTCGGGACAGGGCTCCTATGAACAGTAC. This rearrangement joins TRBV26 to TRBJ2-7; 9 bases line up with TRBD1. The CDR3 goes on 1 residue after the read ends, and that part is filled in from the germline J gene. Germline trimming cut 0 bases from V and 0 bases from J; bases unmatched to any gene: 0. The CDR3 has 15 amino acids. Germline assignment: CDR1 KGHPV and CDR2 FQNQEV (reference sequence). Full variable domain (rest looked up from reference TRBV26 and TRBJ2-7): NSKVIQTPRYLVKGQGQKAKMRCIPEKGHPVVFWYQQNKNNEFKFLINFQNQEVLQQIDMTEKRFSAECPSNSPCSLEIQSSEAGDSALYLCASSLSGQGSYEQYFGPGTRLTVL.